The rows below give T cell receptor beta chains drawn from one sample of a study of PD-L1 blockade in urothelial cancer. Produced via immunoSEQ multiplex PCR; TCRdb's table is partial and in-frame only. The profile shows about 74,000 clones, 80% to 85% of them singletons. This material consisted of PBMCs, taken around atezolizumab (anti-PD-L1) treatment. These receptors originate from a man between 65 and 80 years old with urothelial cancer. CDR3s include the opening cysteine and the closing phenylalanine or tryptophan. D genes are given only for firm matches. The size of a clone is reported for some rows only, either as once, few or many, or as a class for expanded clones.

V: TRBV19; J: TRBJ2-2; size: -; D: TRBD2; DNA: TGTGCCAGTAGTTCCGGGACTAGCGGGGCAAACACCGGGGAGCTGTTTTTT; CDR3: CASSSGTSGANTGELFF
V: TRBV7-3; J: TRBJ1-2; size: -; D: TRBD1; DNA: TGTGCCAGCAGCTCTCTACAGGGGCCGCCCTATGGCTACACCTTC; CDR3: CASSSLQGPPYGYTF
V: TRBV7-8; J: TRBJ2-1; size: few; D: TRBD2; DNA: TGTGCCAGCAGCCTCAGGACTAGCGGGGGGGTAAACAATGAGCAGTTCTTC; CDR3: CASSLRTSGGVNNEQFF
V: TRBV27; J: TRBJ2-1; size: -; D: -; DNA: TGTGCCAGCAGTTTGAACCCCCTAGGTGAGCAGTTCTTC; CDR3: CASSLNPLGEQFF
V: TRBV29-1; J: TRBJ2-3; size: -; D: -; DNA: TGCAGCGTTGAGTCTACGGGTCTCGCTACAGATACGCAGTATTTT; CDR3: CSVESTGLATDTQYF
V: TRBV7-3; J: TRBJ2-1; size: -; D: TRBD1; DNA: TGTGCCAGCAGCCCGGGGACAGGGAGTGTCAATGAGCAGTTCTTC; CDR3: CASSPGTGSVNEQFF
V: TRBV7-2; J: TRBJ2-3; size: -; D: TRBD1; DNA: TGTGCCAGCAGCGTCCGACAGGGAAGCACAGATACGCAGTATTTT; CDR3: CASSVRQGSTDTQYF
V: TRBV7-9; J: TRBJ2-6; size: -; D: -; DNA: TGTGCCAGCAGCAGCGGTGGTCATCCAGGCTCTGGGGCCAACGTCCTGACTTTC; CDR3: CASSSGGHPGSGANVLTF
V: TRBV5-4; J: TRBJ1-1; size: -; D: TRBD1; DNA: TGTGCCAGCAGCCGGGACAGCAACACTGAAGCTTTCTTT; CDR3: CASSRDSNTEAFF
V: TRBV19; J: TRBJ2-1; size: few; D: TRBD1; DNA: TGTGCCAGTAGTATTTACCGTCCGGGACAGGCCGGCTCCTACAATGAGCAGTTCTTC; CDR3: CASSIYRPGQAGSYNEQFF
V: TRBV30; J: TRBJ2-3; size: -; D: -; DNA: TGTGCCTGGGAAACAGGGACCACGCAGTATTTT; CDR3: CAWETGTTQYF
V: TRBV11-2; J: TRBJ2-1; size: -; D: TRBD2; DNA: TGTGCCAGCAGCCCACGACTAGCGGGAGGGGGGAATGAGCAGTTCTTC; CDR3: CASSPRLAGGGNEQFF
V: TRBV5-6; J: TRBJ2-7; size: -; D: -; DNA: TGTGCCAGCAGCTTGGGCGGCGCGGATAGTATGGACGAGCAGTACTTC; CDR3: CASSLGGADSMDEQYF
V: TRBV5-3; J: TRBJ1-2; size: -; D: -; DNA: TGTGCCAGAAGCTGGTGGTGGAGGGATGGCTACACCTTC; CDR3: CARSWWWRDGYTF
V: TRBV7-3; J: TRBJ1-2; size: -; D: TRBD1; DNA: TGTGCCAGCAGCCTAACCCCGGGGGACAGGGGGTACTATGGCTACACCTTC; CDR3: CASSLTPGDRGYYGYTF
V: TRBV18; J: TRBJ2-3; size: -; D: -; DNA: TGTGCCAGCTCACTTTTACCCAGGGGATTCACAGATACGCAGTATTTT; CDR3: CASSLLPRGFTDTQYF
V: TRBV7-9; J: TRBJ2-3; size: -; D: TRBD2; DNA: TGTGCCAGCAGCCCTGAAGGACTAGCGGGATTAGCGGGAGATACGCAGTATTTT; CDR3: CASSPEGLAGLAGDTQYF
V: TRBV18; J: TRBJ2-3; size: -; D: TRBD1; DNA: TGTGCCAGCTCACCCACAGGGGCTAGCACAGATACGCAGTATTTT; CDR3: CASSPTGASTDTQYF
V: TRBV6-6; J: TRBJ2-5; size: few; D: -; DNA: TGTGCCAGCAGCTCGACAGGACAAGAGACCCAGTACTTC; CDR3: CASSSTGQETQYF
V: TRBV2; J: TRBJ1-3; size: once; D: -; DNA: TGTGCCAGCAGGGACACCTCTGGAAACACCATATATTTT; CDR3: CASRDTSGNTIYF
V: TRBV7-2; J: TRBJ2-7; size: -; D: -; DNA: TGTGCCAGCAGCTTAGCCGGGATTAGCTCCTACGAGCAGTACTTC; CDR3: CASSLAGISSYEQYF
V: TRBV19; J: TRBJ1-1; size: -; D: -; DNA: TGTGCCAGTAGTCCCCAATGGGGGAGGACTGAAGCTTTCTTT; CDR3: CASSPQWGRTEAFF
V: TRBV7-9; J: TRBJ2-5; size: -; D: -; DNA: TGTGCCACCAGGGGCCCAGGGCAAGAGACCCAGTACTTC; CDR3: CATRGPGQETQYF
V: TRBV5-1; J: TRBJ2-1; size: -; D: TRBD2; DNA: TGCGCCAGCAGCTCTAGCGGGACGCCCTACAATGAGCAGTTCTTC; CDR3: CASSSSGTPYNEQFF
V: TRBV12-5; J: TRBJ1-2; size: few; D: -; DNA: TGTGCTAGTGGTGCAGGGTTCAACTATGGCTACACCTTC; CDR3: CASGAGFNYGYTF
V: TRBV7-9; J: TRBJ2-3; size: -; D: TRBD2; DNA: TGTGCCAGCAGCTCCCGGACTAGCGGGGTCACAGATACGCAGTATTTT; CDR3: CASSSRTSGVTDTQYF
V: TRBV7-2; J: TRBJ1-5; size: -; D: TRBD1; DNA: TGTGCCAGCAGCCCAAAGGGACAGACAAATCAGCCCCAGCATTTT; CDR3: CASSPKGQTNQPQHF
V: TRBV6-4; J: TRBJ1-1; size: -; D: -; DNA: TGTGCCAGCAGTGACTCAGGGGCAAGTGAAGCTTTCTTT; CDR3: CASSDSGASEAFF
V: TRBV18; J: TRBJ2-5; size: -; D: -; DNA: TGTGCCAGCTCACCACCGCCGGTGATAGCCCCAGAGACCCAGTACTTC; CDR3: CASSPPPVIAPETQYF
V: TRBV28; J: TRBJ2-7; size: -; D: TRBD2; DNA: TGTGCCAGCAGTTTAACGTTAGCGGGAGAGGATGAGCAGTACTTC; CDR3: CASSLTLAGEDEQYF
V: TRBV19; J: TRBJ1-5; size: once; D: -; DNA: TGTGCCAGTAGTCTCGACCCGGGAGGCAATCAGCCCCAGCATTTT; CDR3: CASSLDPGGNQPQHF
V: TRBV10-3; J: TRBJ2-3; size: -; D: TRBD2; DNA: TGTGCCACTACAGCTGGGGCTAGCGGGAGCACAGATACGCAGTATTTT; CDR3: CATTAGASGSTDTQYF
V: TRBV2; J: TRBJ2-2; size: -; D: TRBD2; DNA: TGTGCCAGCAGTGAAGTGAGGGAGGGAACCGGGGAGCTGTTTTTT; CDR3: CASSEVREGTGELFF
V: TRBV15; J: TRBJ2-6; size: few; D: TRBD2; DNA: TGTGCCACCAGCTCCCAGCGGGGATCTGGGGCCAACGTCCTGACTTTC; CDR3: CATSSQRGSGANVLTF
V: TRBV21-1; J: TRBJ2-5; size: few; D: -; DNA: TGTGCCAGCAGCAAAGTGGGACTGAAAGAGACCCAGTACTTC; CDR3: CASSKVGLKETQYF
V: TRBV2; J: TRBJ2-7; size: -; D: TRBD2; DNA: TGTGCCAGCAGTGCGAGCGGGAGGGGGGTCTACGAGCAGTACTTC; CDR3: CASSASGRGVYEQYF
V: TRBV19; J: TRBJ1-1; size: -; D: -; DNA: TGTGCCAGTAGTACCCTCCCGACAGGCCTGAACACTGAAGCTTTCTTT; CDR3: CASSTLPTGLNTEAFF
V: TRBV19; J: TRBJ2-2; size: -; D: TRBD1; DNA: TGTGCCAGTAAGGAGTGGACAGGGAACACCGGGGAGCTGTTTTTT; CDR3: CASKEWTGNTGELFF
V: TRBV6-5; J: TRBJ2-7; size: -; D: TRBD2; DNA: TGTGCCAGCAGTTCTCCGGGACTAGCGGGTTTCGAGCAGTACTTC; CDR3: CASSSPGLAGFEQYF
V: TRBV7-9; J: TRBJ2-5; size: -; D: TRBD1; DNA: TGTGCCAGCAGCTCCCAGACAGGGTGGGGTGAGACCCAGTACTTC; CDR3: CASSSQTGWGETQYF
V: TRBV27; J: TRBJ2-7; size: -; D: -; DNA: TGTGCCACCTTGTTGCGGGGCGAGCAGTACTTC; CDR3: CATLLRGEQYF
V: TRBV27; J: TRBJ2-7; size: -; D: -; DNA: TGTGCCAGCAGTTTCACCCCGGGTTTCTTCGAGCAGTACTTC; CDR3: CASSFTPGFFEQYF
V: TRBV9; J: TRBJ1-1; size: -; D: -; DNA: TGTGCCAGCAGCGTGAGAGCGGTGAACACTGAAGCTTTCTTT; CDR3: CASSVRAVNTEAFF
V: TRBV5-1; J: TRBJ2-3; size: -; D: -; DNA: TGCGCCAGCAGCTCTAGACTTTCTCAAACAGATACGCAGTATTTT; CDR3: CASSSRLSQTDTQYF
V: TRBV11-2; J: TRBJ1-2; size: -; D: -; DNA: TGTGCCAGCAGCCGAACCCAGGGAGGATATGGCTACACCTTC; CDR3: CASSRTQGGYGYTF
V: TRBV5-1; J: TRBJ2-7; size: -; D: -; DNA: TGCGCCAGCAGCTCCTCAACAGTTTCCTACGAGCAGTACTTC; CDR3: CASSSSTVSYEQYF
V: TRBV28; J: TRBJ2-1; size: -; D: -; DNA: TGTGCCAGCAGTTTGATCAGGGCCTTAGCGGACAATGAGCAGTTCTTC; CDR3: CASSLIRALADNEQFF
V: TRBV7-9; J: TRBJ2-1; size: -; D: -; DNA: TGTGCCAGCAGCTTAGCGTCGTATGAGCAGTTCTTC; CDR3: CASSLASYEQFF
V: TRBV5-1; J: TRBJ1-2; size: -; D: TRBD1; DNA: TGCGCCAGCAGCCAACAACGGGACAGGGGAACGGGTGGCTACACCTTC; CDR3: CASSQQRDRGTGGYTF
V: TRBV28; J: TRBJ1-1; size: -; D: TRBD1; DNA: TGTGCCAGCAGTTCACCGGACAGGGTGAACGCTGAAGCTTTCTTT; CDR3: CASSSPDRVNAEAFF
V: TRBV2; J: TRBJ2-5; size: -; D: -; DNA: TGTGCCAGCAAGAGGGAACAAGAGACCCAGTACTTC; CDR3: CASKREQETQYF
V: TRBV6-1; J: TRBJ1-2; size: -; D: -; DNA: TGTGCGTTCAAAGGGAGTGACTATGGCTACACCTTC; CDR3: CAFKGSDYGYTF
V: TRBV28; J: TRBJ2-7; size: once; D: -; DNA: TGTGCCAGCAGTGTCAGGGGTCCATCCTACGAGCAGTACTTC; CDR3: CASSVRGPSYEQYF
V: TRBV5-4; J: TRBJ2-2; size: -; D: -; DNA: TGTGCCAGCAGCTTGGACCTATTAAACACCGGGGAGCTGTTTTTT; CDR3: CASSLDLLNTGELFF
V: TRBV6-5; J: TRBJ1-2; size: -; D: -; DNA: TGTGCCAGCAGTTACGCGGCGACCGTAAAGTATGGCTACACCTTC; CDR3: CASSYAATVKYGYTF
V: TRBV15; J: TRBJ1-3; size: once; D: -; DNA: TGTGCCACCAGCAGAGAGGGGCAATTCCGAAACACCATATATTTT; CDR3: CATSREGQFRNTIYF